One sample yielded the 26 T cell receptor beta chains listed below, sequenced in a study of spatial heterogeneity in lung cancer. Points from the study as a whole: In tumors, expanded intratumoral alpha and beta TCR counts tracked mutation counts.

Time point of the sample: sample taken at primary tumor resection. These receptors have no identified antigens. TCRdb re-analysed the 5' RACE reads in MiXCR, keeping a single row per CDR3 protein. The data show approximately 5,000 distinct CDR3 sequences, 15% to 20% seen once. The material sequenced was lung tumor tissue, taken at surgery. These TCRs come from a male donor with early-stage non-small cell lung cancer.

In its sample, this clonotype ranks as medium-sized (0.01 to 0.1%). The chain links TRBV24-1 to TRBJ2-1; 8 nucleotides match TRBD1. The germline CDR1 and CDR2 sequences are KGHDR and SFDVKD. This CDR3 has 13 residues. Germline trimming cut 2 bases from V and 7 bases from J; bases unmatched to any gene: 0. The CDR3 is CATSDWTGNEQFF. DNA of the CDR3: TGTGCCACCAGTGATTGGACAGGGAATGAGCAGTTCTTC.

In its sample, this clonotype is large (0.1 to 1%). This sequence joins TRBV6-9 and TRBJ2-3; 9 bases are a match to TRBD1. This CDR3 is 15 amino acids long. Germline assignment: CDR1 MNHGY and CDR2 SVAAGI. V gave up 6 bases and J gave up 0 bases; unmatched junction bases: 4. The CDR3 coding sequence is TGTGCCAGCAGGGAACAGGGGGCGAGCACAGATACGCAGTATTTT. Translated: CASREQGASTDTQYF.

Relative to its sample, this clonotype is medium-sized. The genes are TRBV23-1 and TRBJ2-3; TRBD1 or TRBD2 may be the D gene (5 bases each). TRBV23-1 is an open reading frame, and its role is uncertain. This CDR3 is 16 amino acids long. V was cut by 3 bases and J by 5 bases, with 18 bases left in between. CDR3: CASSHLRANGGDTQYF. The CDR3 nucleotides are TGCGCCAGCAGTCACCTACGTGCGAATGGGGGAGATACGCAGTATTTT.

The chain employs TRBV14 and TRBJ2-3; D might be TRBD2 (6 bases). Germline-derived CDR1 and CDR2 are SGHDN and FVKESK. There are 17 residues in the CDR3. Trimming left V 0 bases short and J 0 bases short, with 13 bases between. CDR3 in amino acids: CASSQEPAGISTDTQYF. Written as DNA, the CDR3 is TGTGCCAGCAGCCAAGAACCGGCGGGAATCAGCACAGATACGCAGTATTTT. Supplemented by reference TRBV14 and TRBJ2-3, the full variable domain reads EAGVTQFPSHSVIEKGQTVTLRCDPISGHDNLYWYRRVMGKEIKFLLHFVKESKQDESGMPNNRFLAERTGGTYSTLKVQPAELEDSGVYFCASSQEPAGISTDTQYFGPGTRLTVL.

This clonotype qualifies as medium-sized. V and J are TRBV29-1 and TRBJ1-2, with D unresolved. The V end lost 7 bases, the J end lost 3 bases, and 15 bases lay between the germline ends. Germline V gene data show CDR1 as SQVTM and CDR2 as ANQGSEA. CDR3 length: 13 amino acids. CDR3 nucleotides: TGCAGCGGCGGTGGGCTCGGGGACTATGGCTACACCTTC. It is translated as CSGGGLGDYGYTF.

By share of the sample, this clonotype is medium-sized. The rearrangement uses TRBV7-9 and TRBJ1-5; 9 bases match TRBD1. After removal of 1 base from V and 7 bases from J, the junction contained 2 bases not matched to a gene. Germline lookup yields CDR1 SEHNR and CDR2 FQNEAQ (reference sequence). The CDR3 is 14 residues long. The CDR3 spells CASSLGQGEQPQHF. The CDR3 nucleotides read TGTGCCAGCAGCTTAGGACAGGGGGAGCAGCCCCAGCATTTT.

This clonotype is termed medium-sized. V is TRBV10-3 and J is TRBJ1-2, with TRBD1 matching over 9 bases. Germline assignment: CDR1 ENHRY and CDR2 SYGVKD. Trimming at V came to 10 bases and at J to 8 bases, leaving 11 bases not matched to a gene. The CDR3 is made up of 13 amino acids. CDR3 loop: CATTTGQGNGYTF. CDR3 sequence (DNA): TGTGCCACCACTACCGGACAGGGGAACGGCTACACCTTC.

Only a few counts were recorded for this clonotype. V gene TRBV18 combines with J gene TRBJ2-5; 7 bases agree with TRBD1. V lost 3 bases to trimming and J lost 3 bases; unmatched junction nucleotides: 4. The germline V gene encodes CDR1 KGHSH and CDR2 LQKENI. The CDR3 loop spans 14 amino acids. CDR3 DNA: TGTGCCAGCTCACCGCAACAGGGGAAAGAGACCCAGTACTTC. Residues: CASSPQQGKETQYF.

This clonotype is medium-sized within its sample. The chain uses TRBV27 and TRBJ1-1; D is unresolved. The CDR3 sequence is 14 residues long. Germline V lookup: CDR1 MNHEY, CDR2 SMNVEV (reference sequence). The germline V and J ends were trimmed by 5 bases and 2 bases, with 12 bases remaining between them. CDR3 in DNA: TGTGCCAGCAGTCCCAGATTTGACAACACTGAAGCTTTCTTT. Encoded protein: CASSPRFDNTEAFF.

This clonotype was observed a handful of times. The chain links TRBV10-3 to TRBJ2-3; 9 bases agree with TRBD1. The CDR3 loop spans 20 amino acids. Germline lookup yields CDR1 ENHRY and CDR2 SYGVKD. The trim removed 6 bases at V and 4 bases at J, leaving 23 bases unmatched. The CDR3 DNA sequence: TGTGCCATCAGCACCGACAGGGGGATCGATGGGGGGCGCCCCCCAGATACGCAGTATTTT. The encoded protein is CAISTDRGIDGGRPPDTQYF.

The chain links TRBV5-1 to TRBJ2-2; TRBD2 matches at 8 bases. The V gene's germline CDR1 is SGHRS and CDR2 YFSETQ. The CDR3 loop spans 15 amino acids. Trimming removed 5 bases from V and 4 bases from J; junction bases left unmatched: 7. The CDR3 is CASSRLAPSTGELFF. CDR3 bases: TGCGCCAGCAGTCGACTAGCGCCAAGCACCGGGGAGCTGTTTTTT.

The V call is TRBV2, the J call TRBJ2-1, with 7 nucleotides matching TRBD1. The CDR3 has 16 amino acids. The germline V gene has CDR1 SNHLY and CDR2 FYNNEI. V gave up 5 bases and J gave up 2 bases; unmatched junction bases: 9. The CDR3 reads CASSPAEGAPYNEQFF. The DNA for the CDR3 is TGTGCCAGCAGTCCAGCTGAGGGGGCCCCCTACAATGAGCAGTTCTTC.

The chain links TRBV14 to TRBJ2-5; unclear D gene. This CDR3 spans 11 amino acids. V was shortened by 0 bases and J by 4 bases, with 0 bases between the two germline ends. CDR1 and CDR2 from the germline V gene are SGHDN and FVKESK. The chain's CDR3 is CASSQEETQYF. The CDR3 bases are TGTGCCAGCAGCCAAGAAGAGACCCAGTACTTC.

The chain joins TRBV20-1 to TRBJ2-1, with TRBD1 matching over 7 bases. The V gene end was trimmed by 4 bases and the J gene end by 7 bases; junction bases not matched to a gene: 4. CDR1 is DFQATT, CDR2 SNEGSKA, per germline (reference sequence). The CDR3 loop spans 12 amino acids. The CDR3 protein is CSANDRVNEQFF. The CDR3 DNA sequence: TGCAGTGCTAACGACAGGGTTAATGAGCAGTTCTTC.

The chain has TRBV6-1 and TRBJ2-5, with TRBD1 matching 7 bases. CDR3 size: 15 residues. Losses at the gene ends were 7 bases for V and 3 bases for J; bases not matched to a gene: 11. CDR1 is MNHNS and CDR2 is SASEGT in the germline V gene. CDR3 residues: CASTYLWDSEETQYF. CDR3 sequence (DNA): TGTGCCAGCACTTACCTTTGGGACAGTGAAGAGACCCAGTACTTC.

CDR3 DNA sequence: TGTGCCAGCAGCGACGACCACTCTTTACTAGCGGGGGGAGAGGAGACCCAGTACTTC. The encoded protein is CASSDDHSLLAGGEETQYF. This chain joins TRBV11-3 and TRBJ2-5; 12 bases match TRBD2. The V gene end was trimmed by 5 bases and the J gene end by 5 bases; junction bases not matched to a gene: 18. Germline V gene data show CDR1 as SGHNT and CDR2 as YENEEA. This CDR3 spans 19 amino acids.

On this clonotype itself: A much larger clone differs from this one at a single base, so this may be a read error. The chain is built from TRBV28 and TRBJ2-3; possibly TRBD2 for D (7 bases). Looked up from germline, CDR1 is MDHEN and CDR2 is SYDVKM. The CDR3 length is 15 residues. CDR3 bases: TGTACCAGCAGTTTAGGGGGGGCTAGCACAGATACGCAGTATTTT. Its protein product is CTSSLGGASTDTQYF.

This clonotype was seen many times. V and J are TRBV20-1 and TRBJ1-4; a weak D match, TRBD1 (6 bases). The CDR3 contains 15 residues. Germline CDR1 reads DFQATT; CDR2 reads SNEGSKA (reference sequence). Between the trimmed V and J ends, which lost 2 bases and 5 bases, there was a span of 15 bases. CDR3 coding DNA: TGCAGTGCTAGACCAGGGGCCGGCTTGAATGAAAAACTGTTTTTT. This encodes CSARPGAGLNEKLFF.

This clonotype showed up many times. This chain links TRBV5-1 with TRBJ2-1; 9 nucleotides match TRBD2. Germline trimming cut 2 bases from V and 5 bases from J; bases unmatched to any gene: 8. CDR3 length equals 16 residues. CDR1 and CDR2 (germline): SGHRS, YFSETQ. The CDR3 loop is CASSFTIAGVNNEQFF. The CDR3 DNA follows: TGCGCCAGCAGCTTCACTATAGCGGGGGTAAACAATGAGCAGTTCTTC.

The gene calls are TRBV11-3 and TRBJ2-3; D remains unclear. Trimming took off 5 bases at V and 6 bases at J, with 9 bases between the two ends. The CDR3 sequence is 12 residues long. Per germline, CDR1 SGHNT and CDR2 YENEEA. CDR3 loop: CASSPSQDTQYF. In nucleotides, the CDR3 is TGTGCCAGCAGCCCTTCCCAGGATACGCAGTATTTT.

This clonotype ranks as medium-sized. The chain uses TRBV20-1 and TRBJ2-7; TRBD2 aligns across 10 bases. The CDR3 sequence is 12 residues long. Per the germline V gene, CDR1 is DFQATT and CDR2 is SNEGSKA (reference sequence). J lost 4 bases, V lost 7 bases, and 4 bases had no gene match. The CDR3 nucleotides read TGCAGTGGTACTAGCGGGGAGTACGAGCAGTACTTC. It is translated as CSGTSGEYEQYF.

This clonotype is medium-sized. The chain carries TRBV6-5 and TRBJ2-5; TRBD2 matches 7 bases. CDR1 and CDR2 (germline): MNHEY, SVGAGI. CDR3 length equals 15 residues. J lost 3 bases, V lost 6 bases, and 10 bases had no gene match. The CDR3 DNA follows: TGTGCCAGCAGAACACCGGGTGCGGGGGAAGAGACCCAGTACTTC. This gives the protein CASRTPGAGEETQYF.

This clonotype has at least ten counts. This chain joins TRBV7-2 and TRBJ2-5, with 11 bases lining up with TRBD2. Germline trimming cut 4 bases from V and 5 bases from J; bases unmatched to any gene: 3. This CDR3 is 14 amino acids long. The V gene's germline CDR1 is SGHTA and CDR2 FQGNSA. In DNA, the CDR3 is TGTGCCAGCAGCTGGAGGACTAGCGGGGAGACCCAGTACTTC. Amino acid sequence: CASSWRTSGETQYF.

This clonotype has ten or more counts. V gene TRBV29-1 combines with J gene TRBJ1-3, with D possibly being TRBD1 (5 bases). CDR1 and CDR2 (germline): SQVTM, ANQGSEA. This CDR3 comprises 14 residues. V lost 6 bases to trimming and J lost 3 bases, with 15 bases between them. This CDR3 reads CSVETGGGGNTIYF. The DNA of the CDR3 is TGCAGCGTCGAGACTGGGGGGGGTGGAAACACCATATATTTT.

This clonotype ranks as medium-sized. The chain couples TRBV7-8 to TRBJ2-3; D unclear. The CDR3 extends over 13 amino acids. Germline V gene data show CDR1 as SGHVS and CDR2 as FQNEAQ. The V and J ends lost 5 bases and 10 bases respectively, with 16 bases between them. The CDR3: CASSTLLPPSQYF. The CDR3 bases are TGTGCCAGCAGCACCCTACTCCCTCCATCGCAGTATTTT. Variable domain in full (rest from reference TRBV7-8 and TRBJ2-3): GAGVSQSPRYKVAKRGQDVALRCDPISGHVSLFWYQQALGQGPEFLTYFQNEAQLDKSGLPSDRFFAERPEGSVSTLKIQRTQQEDSAVYLCASSTLLPPSQYFGPGTRLTVL.

This clonotype is medium-sized within its sample. The chain is built from TRBV7-9 and TRBJ1-4; unclear D gene. CDR1 SEHNR and CDR2 FQNEAQ come from the germline V gene (reference sequence). This CDR3 is 16 amino acids long. V dropped 0 bases and J dropped 3 bases, with 11 bases sitting between them. The chain's CDR3 is CASSLARWGANEKLFF. The CDR3 region has the DNA TGTGCCAGCAGCTTAGCGAGGTGGGGTGCTAATGAAAAACTGTTTTTT.